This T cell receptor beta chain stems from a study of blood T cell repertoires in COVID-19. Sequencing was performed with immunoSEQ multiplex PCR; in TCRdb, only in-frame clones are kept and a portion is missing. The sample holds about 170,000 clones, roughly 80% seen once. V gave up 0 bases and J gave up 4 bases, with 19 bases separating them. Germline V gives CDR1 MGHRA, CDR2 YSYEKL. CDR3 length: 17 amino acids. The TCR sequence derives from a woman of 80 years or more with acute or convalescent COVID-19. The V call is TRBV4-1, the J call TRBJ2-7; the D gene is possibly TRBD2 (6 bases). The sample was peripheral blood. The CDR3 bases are TGCGCCAGCAGCCAAGATAGCTCGCTAGCGTTGAGATACGAGCAGTACTTC. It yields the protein CASSQDSSLALRYEQYF.